The rows below give T cell receptor beta chains drawn from one sample of a study of control samples from healthy donors and cancer patients. Repertoires were generated with immunoSEQ multiplex PCR, while TCRdb's copy carries only in-frame clones and drops some. The table records about 250,000 clones, approximately 80% of them present only once. The sample comprised PBMCs. The receptor set was obtained from a woman aged 55-69 years with lung cancer. Each CDR3 is given with its conserved first and last residue. The D gene is left open where the match is weak. A clone size is listed for some rows: how often the clone was seen (once, few, many), or a class if it is expanded.

d_call | j_call | v_call | clone_size | cdr3_aa | cdr3_nt
TRBD1 | TRBJ2-2 | TRBV5-1 | NA | CASRGTGPNTGELFF | TGCGCCAGCAGGGGGACAGGGCCGAACACCGGGGAGCTGTTTTTT
NA | TRBJ2-5 | TRBV2 | few | CASSYSEETQYF | TGTGCCAGCAGTTACAGTGAGGAGACCCAGTACTTC
NA | TRBJ1-2 | TRBV2 | NA | CASKPSNYGYTF | TGTGCCAGCAAGCCGAGTAACTATGGCTACACCTTC
NA | TRBJ1-5 | TRBV2 | NA | CASFEGRGSNQPQHF | TGTGCCAGCTTCGAGGGCCGGGGCAGCAATCAGCCCCAGCATTTT
TRBD1 | TRBJ1-1 | TRBV12-3/TRBV12-4 | NA | CASSLGRGAEAFF | TGTGCCAGCAGTTTAGGCAGGGGGGCTGAAGCTTTCTTT
TRBD1 | TRBJ2-1 | TRBV27 | NA | CASRQPGQGYNEQFF | TGTGCCAGCAGGCAACCGGGACAGGGATACAATGAGCAGTTCTTC
NA | TRBJ1-1 | TRBV19 | NA | CASSIWGALGTEAFF | TGTGCCAGTAGTATATGGGGGGCTCTTGGTACTGAAGCTTTCTTT
NA | TRBJ1-1 | TRBV18 | NA | CASSPGQVKLNTEAFF | TGTGCCAGCTCACCGGGGCAGGTAAAATTGAACACTGAAGCTTTCTTT
NA | TRBJ1-1 | TRBV14 | NA | CASSQEMNTEAFF | TGTGCCAGCAGCCAGGAGATGAACACTGAAGCTTTCTTT
TRBD2 | TRBJ2-1 | TRBV10-3 | NA | CAISPSGLDEAEQFF | TGTGCCATCAGTCCCTCGGGACTAGACGAGGCTGAGCAGTTCTTC
TRBD2 | TRBJ2-3 | TRBV9 | NA | CASSVASGTDTQYF | TGTGCCAGCAGCGTAGCTAGCGGGACGGATACGCAGTATTTT
TRBD2 | TRBJ2-3 | TRBV28 | NA | CASSLRTGGIDTQYF | TGTGCCAGCAGTTTACGTACGGGAGGAATAGATACGCAGTATTTT
TRBD1 | TRBJ2-5 | TRBV6-5 | NA | CASSVGQGQETQYF | TGTGCCAGCAGCGTAGGACAGGGGCAAGAGACCCAGTACTTC
NA | TRBJ1-1 | TRBV7-9 | many | CASSLGDGGNTEAFF | TGTGCCAGCAGCTTAGGAGATGGGGGGAACACTGAAGCTTTCTTT
NA | TRBJ1-1 | TRBV18 | few | CASSPRRQADTEAFF | TGTGCCAGCTCACCACGGCGGCAGGCGGACACTGAAGCTTTCTTT
NA | TRBJ2-2 | TRBV24-1 | NA | CATAGTKNTGELFF | TGTGCCACCGCCGGGACAAAGAACACCGGGGAGCTGTTTTTT
NA | TRBJ2-7 | TRBV4-1 | NA | CASSQREGGAHEQYF | TGCGCCAGCAGCCAACGAGAAGGAGGGGCCCACGAGCAGTACTTC
NA | TRBJ2-7 | TRBV27 | NA | CASSLRRDVTYEQYF | TGTGCCAGCAGTCTTCGAAGGGACGTGACCTACGAGCAGTACTTC
TRBD1 | TRBJ2-1 | TRBV28 | NA | CASTGGHYNEQFF | TGTGCCAGCACAGGGGGTCACTACAATGAGCAGTTCTTC
TRBD1 | TRBJ1-4 | TRBV5-1 | NA | CASSDGTETSKLFF | TGCGCCAGCAGTGACGGGACAGAGACGTCGAAACTGTTTTTT
TRBD2 | TRBJ2-3 | TRBV10-3 | NA | CAIRQNSGGQTDTQYF | TGTGCCATCAGGCAAAATAGCGGGGGTCAGACAGATACGCAGTATTTT
NA | TRBJ1-5 | TRBV2 | NA | CASSDSYSNQPQHF | TGTGCCAGCAGTGACAGTTATAGCAATCAGCCCCAGCATTTT
NA | TRBJ1-5 | TRBV5-5 | once | CASSSLAGNQPQHF | TGTGCCAGCAGCTCTTTGGCGGGTAATCAGCCCCAGCATTTT
NA | TRBJ2-7 | TRBV12-3/TRBV12-4 | few | CASSLGLEFEQYF | TGTGCCAGCAGCCTCGGGCTAGAATTTGAGCAGTACTTC
NA | TRBJ2-3 | TRBV19 | few | CASSLRFTDTQYF | TGTGCCAGTAGTCTGCGGTTCACAGATACGCAGTATTTT
NA | TRBJ2-1 | TRBV24-1 | once | CATKAWNEQFF | TGTGCCACCAAGGCCTGGAATGAGCAGTTCTTC
TRBD1 | TRBJ1-1 | TRBV4-1 | NA | CASSQEKGQGPKAFF | TGCGCCAGCAGCCAAGAGAAAGGACAGGGACCAAAAGCTTTCTTT
NA | TRBJ1-1 | TRBV5-1 | NA | CASSREGGMNTEAFF | TGCGCCAGCAGTAGGGAGGGAGGCATGAACACTGAAGCTTTCTTT
NA | TRBJ2-5 | TRBV12-2 | NA | CASRHGRVQETQYF | TGTGCAAGTCGTCATGGACGCGTTCAAGAGACCCAGTACTTC
TRBD2 | TRBJ2-3 | TRBV18 | few | CASSPSFAGGADTQYF | TGTGCCAGCTCACCCTCCTTTGCGGGGGGGGCAGATACGCAGTATTTT
NA | TRBJ1-1 | TRBV7-6 | NA | CASSSDTNTEAFF | TGTGCCAGCAGCAGCGACACGAACACTGAAGCTTTCTTT
TRBD2 | TRBJ2-2 | TRBV7-2 | NA | CASTQGGYGGELFF | TGTGCCAGCACCCAGGGAGGGTATGGCGGGGAGCTGTTTTTT
NA | TRBJ2-7 | TRBV2 | NA | CASSKGGSYEQYF | TGTGCCAGCAGTAAGGGGGGGTCCTACGAGCAGTACTTC
NA | TRBJ1-6 | TRBV3-1/TRBV3-2 | NA | CASSQEGPRLHF | TGTGCCAGCAGCCAGGAAGGACCAAGGCTCCACTTT
NA | TRBJ1-1 | TRBV27 | NA | CASSLGQTMNTEAFF | TGTGCCAGCAGTTTAGGACAAACAATGAACACTGAAGCTTTCTTT
NA | TRBJ1-5 | TRBV15 | NA | CATSQQGSNQPQHF | TGTGCCACCAGCCAACAGGGTAGCAATCAGCCCCAGCATTTT
NA | TRBJ2-3 | TRBV2 | NA | CASNLDVDTQYF | TGTGCCAGCAACCTAGACGTAGATACGCAGTATTTT
NA | TRBJ2-5 | TRBV7-8 | NA | CASSSQETQYF | TGTGCCAGCAGCTCACAAGAGACCCAGTACTTC
NA | TRBJ2-3 | TRBV15 | NA | CATSRYRGADTQYF | TGTGCCACCAGCAGGTATAGGGGCGCAGATACGCAGTATTTT
NA | TRBJ2-7 | TRBV20-1 | few | CSAGRGYEQYF | TGCAGTGCTGGGAGAGGCTACGAGCAGTACTTC
NA | TRBJ1-4 | TRBV9 | NA | CASSPDSATNEKLFF | TGTGCCAGCAGCCCAGACAGTGCAACTAATGAAAAACTGTTTTTT
NA | TRBJ1-1 | TRBV30 | NA | CAWSKQGLNTEAFF | TGTGCCTGGAGTAAGCAGGGCCTAAACACTGAAGCTTTCTTT
NA | TRBJ2-5 | TRBV30 | NA | CAWSPQAAGTQYF | TGTGCCTGGAGTCCCCAAGCGGCCGGGACCCAGTACTTC
TRBD2 | TRBJ2-7 | TRBV7-6 | NA | CASSYRLAPSSYEQYF | TGTGCCAGCAGCTACCGACTAGCGCCGAGCTCCTACGAGCAGTACTTC
NA | TRBJ2-7 | TRBV6-1 | NA | CASSEVAETSYEQYF | TGTGCCAGCAGTGAAGTAGCGGAGACCTCCTACGAGCAGTACTTC
TRBD2 | TRBJ2-3 | TRBV10-1 | NA | CASARRLAGGQKDTQYF | TGCGCCAGCGCAAGACGGCTAGCGGGGGGGCAGAAAGATACGCAGTATTTT
TRBD2 | TRBJ2-1 | TRBV28 | NA | CASSPLASGKGLWDNEQFF | TGTGCCAGCAGTCCCCTAGCTAGCGGGAAGGGGCTTTGGGACAATGAGCAGTTCTTC
TRBD1 | TRBJ2-2 | TRBV2 | NA | CASRGGLNTGELFF | TGTGCCAGCAGAGGGGGCCTGAACACCGGGGAGCTGTTTTTT
TRBD2 | TRBJ2-5 | TRBV3-1/TRBV3-2 | NA | CASRVAGGLGTQYF | TGTGCCAGCAGGGTAGCGGGGGGGCTGGGGACCCAGTACTTC
NA | TRBJ2-1 | TRBV20-1 | NA | CSAGAGEQFF | TGCAGTGCTGGGGCGGGTGAGCAGTTCTTC
NA | TRBJ1-2 | TRBV6-5 | few | CASSPRDLYGYTF | TGTGCCAGCAGTCCTCGGGACCTCTATGGCTACACCTTC
TRBD1 | TRBJ2-1 | TRBV19 | few | CASSLTVPGTGLRNEQFF | TGTGCCAGTAGTCTGACAGTCCCCGGGACAGGGCTCCGCAATGAGCAGTTCTTC
TRBD1 | TRBJ1-1 | TRBV18 | many | CASSTAGGAGTEAFF | TGTGCCAGCTCCACGGCAGGGGGCGCGGGCACTGAAGCTTTCTTT
NA | TRBJ1-1 | TRBV5-6 | NA | CASSLVGDGTEAFF | TGTGCCAGCAGCTTGGTAGGGGACGGTACTGAAGCTTTCTTT
NA | TRBJ1-6 | TRBV5-1 | NA | CASSLTWDYNSPLHF | TGCGCCAGCAGCCTTACCTGGGACTATAATTCACCCCTCCACTTT
NA | TRBJ2-7 | TRBV2 | once | CASTPVGSYEQYF | TGTGCCAGCACCCCCGTAGGCTCCTACGAGCAGTACTTC
TRBD1 | TRBJ1-5 | TRBV6-1 | NA | CASSEGYRGPQPQHF | TGTGCCAGCAGTGAAGGTTACAGGGGCCCTCAGCCCCAGCATTTT